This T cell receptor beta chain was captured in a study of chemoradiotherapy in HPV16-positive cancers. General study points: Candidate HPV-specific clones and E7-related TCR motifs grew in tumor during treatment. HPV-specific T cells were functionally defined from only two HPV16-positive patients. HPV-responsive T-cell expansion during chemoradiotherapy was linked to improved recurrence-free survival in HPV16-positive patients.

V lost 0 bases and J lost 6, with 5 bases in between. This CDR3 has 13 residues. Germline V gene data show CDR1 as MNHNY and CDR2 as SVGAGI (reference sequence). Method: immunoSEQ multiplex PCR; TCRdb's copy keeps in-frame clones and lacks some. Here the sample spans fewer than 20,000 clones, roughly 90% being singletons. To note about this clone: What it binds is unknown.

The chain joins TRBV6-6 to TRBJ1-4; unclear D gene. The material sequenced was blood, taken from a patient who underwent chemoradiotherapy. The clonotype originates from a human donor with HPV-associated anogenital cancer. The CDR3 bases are TGTGCCAGCAGTTACTCGTTTTATGAAAAACTGTTTTTT. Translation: CASSYSFYEKLFF.